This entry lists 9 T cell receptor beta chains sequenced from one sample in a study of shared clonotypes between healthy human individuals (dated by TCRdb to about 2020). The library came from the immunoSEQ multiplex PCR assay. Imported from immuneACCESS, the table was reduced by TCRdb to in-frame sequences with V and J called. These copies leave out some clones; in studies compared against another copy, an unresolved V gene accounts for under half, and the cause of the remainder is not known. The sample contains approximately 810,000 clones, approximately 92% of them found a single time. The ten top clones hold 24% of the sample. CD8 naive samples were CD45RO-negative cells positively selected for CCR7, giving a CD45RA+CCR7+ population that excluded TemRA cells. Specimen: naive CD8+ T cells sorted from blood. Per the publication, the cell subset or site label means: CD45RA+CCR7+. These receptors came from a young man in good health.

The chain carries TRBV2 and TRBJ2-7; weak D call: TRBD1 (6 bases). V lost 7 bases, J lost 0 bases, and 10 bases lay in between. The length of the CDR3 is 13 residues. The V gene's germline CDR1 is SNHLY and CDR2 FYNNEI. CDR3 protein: CASIRDNSYEQYF. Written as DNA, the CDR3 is TGTGCCAGCATCAGGGACAACTCCTACGAGCAGTACTTC.

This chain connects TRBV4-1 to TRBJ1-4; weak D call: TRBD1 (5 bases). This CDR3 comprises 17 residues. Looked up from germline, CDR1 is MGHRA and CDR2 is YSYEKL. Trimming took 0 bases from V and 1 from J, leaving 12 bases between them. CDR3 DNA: TGCGCCAGCAGCCAAGATGGGACTAGTTTAACTAATGAAAAACTGTTTTTT. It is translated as CASSQDGTSLTNEKLFF.

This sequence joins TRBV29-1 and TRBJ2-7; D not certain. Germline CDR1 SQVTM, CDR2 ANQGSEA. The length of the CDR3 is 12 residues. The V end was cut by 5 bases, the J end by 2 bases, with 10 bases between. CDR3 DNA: TGCAGCGTTTTGGGCCGCACCTACGAGCAGTACTTC. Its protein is CSVLGRTYEQYF.

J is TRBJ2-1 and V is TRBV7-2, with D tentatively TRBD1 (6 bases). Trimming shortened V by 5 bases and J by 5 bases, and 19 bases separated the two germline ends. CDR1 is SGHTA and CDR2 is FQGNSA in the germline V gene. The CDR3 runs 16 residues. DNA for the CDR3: TGTGCCAGCAGCATCCCGTGGGATCGGGACAACAATGAGCAGTTCTTC. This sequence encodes CASSIPWDRDNNEQFF.

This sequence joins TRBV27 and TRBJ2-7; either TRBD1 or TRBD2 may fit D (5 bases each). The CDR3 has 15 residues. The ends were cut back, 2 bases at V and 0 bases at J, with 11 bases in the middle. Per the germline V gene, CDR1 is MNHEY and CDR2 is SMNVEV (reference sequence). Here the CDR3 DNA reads TGTGCCAGCAGTTTAGAACCAGGGAGCTCCTACGAGCAGTACTTC. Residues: CASSLEPGSSYEQYF.

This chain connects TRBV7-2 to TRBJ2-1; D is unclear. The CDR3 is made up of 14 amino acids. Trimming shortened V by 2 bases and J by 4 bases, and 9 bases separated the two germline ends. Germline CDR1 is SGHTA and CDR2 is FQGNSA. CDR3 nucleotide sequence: TGTGCCAGCAGCTTATCTGACCTATACAATGAGCAGTTCTTC. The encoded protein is CASSLSDLYNEQFF.

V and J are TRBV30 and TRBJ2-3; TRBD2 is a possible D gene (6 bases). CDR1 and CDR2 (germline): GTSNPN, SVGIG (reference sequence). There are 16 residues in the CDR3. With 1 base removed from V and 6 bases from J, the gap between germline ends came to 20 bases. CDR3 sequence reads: CAWSEFGGNDLDTQYF. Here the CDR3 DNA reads TGTGCCTGGAGTGAGTTCGGCGGGAATGATTTGGATACGCAGTATTTT.

DNA of the CDR3: TGTGCCAGCAGCTTAGGGCCCAGCAAGGACGAGCAGTACTTC. Its protein product is CASSLGPSKDEQYF. The gene calls are TRBV7-9 and TRBJ2-7; unclear D gene. CDR3 length: 14 amino acids. CDR1 is SEHNR and CDR2 is FQNEAQ in the germline V gene (reference sequence). V lost 1 base and J lost 5, with 12 bases in between.

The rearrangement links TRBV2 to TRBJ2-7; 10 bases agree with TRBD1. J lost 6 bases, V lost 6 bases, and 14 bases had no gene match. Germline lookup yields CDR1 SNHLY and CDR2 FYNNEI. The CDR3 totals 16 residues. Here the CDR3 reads CASRAYLRDRGPEQYF. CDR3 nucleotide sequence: TGTGCCAGCAGGGCTTATCTTAGGGACAGGGGCCCCGAGCAGTACTTC.